The clone carrying this T cell receptor (beta chain) was recorded only once. Antigen unknown. The data were taken from a study of graft-versus-host responses after intestinal transplantation. On the study more broadly: Among the recipients, transplants were multivisceral, liver-intestinal, or isolated intestinal. Anti-thymocyte globulin induction was given to all recipients, followed by tacrolimus and steroids for around three years. General study findings and limits: GvH clones appeared in recipient marrow, some first in ileum or blood. Graft-donor T cell macrochimerism coincided with high graft-versus-host to host-versus-graft clonal ratios in allografts.

CDR3 size: 15 residues. The germline V gene has CDR1 MNHEY and CDR2 SVGAGI. The trim removed 5 bases at V and 3 bases at J, leaving 4 bases unmatched. The protocol was immunoSEQ multiplex PCR, while the TCRdb copy is restricted to in-frame clones and leaves out a portion. In the table there are about 38,000 clones, roughly 95% of which are singletons. The gene calls are TRBV6-5 and TRBJ1-2, with 12 bases lining up with TRBD1. This clonotype was sampled from a human donor who was the organ donor for an intestinal transplant. The sequencing used unstimulated CD4+ T cells sorted from spleen or lymph node cells, collected before transplant. The CDR3, as DNA: TGTGCCAGCAGTGCGGGGACAGGGGGCGACTATGGCTACACCTTC. Amino acid sequence: CASSAGTGGDYGYTF.